These 6 T cell receptor beta chains came from one sample sequenced in a study of shared clonotypes between healthy human individuals. TCRdb keeps only in-frame clones here, not all; method: immunoSEQ multiplex PCR. The sample gives fewer than 600,000 clones, roughly 79% of which show up once; about 11% is in the top ten. The sequenced sample was PBMCs. The source is a woman between 35 and 50 years old in good health. Some clones in this sample may be carry-over from other donors' samples.

V is TRBV28 and J is TRBJ2-3, with 7 bases that match TRBD1. The CDR3 runs to 16 residues. Germline values: CDR1 MDHEN, CDR2 SYDVKM. V lost 5 bases, J lost 6 bases, and 14 bases stayed unmatched. The CDR3 region is CASSPFSGTARDTQYF. The CDR3 DNA reads as TGTGCCAGCAGTCCCTTCTCCGGGACAGCAAGGGATACGCAGTATTTT.

In DNA, the CDR3 is TGTGCCAGCAGCCCCGAGGGTGGTACCTACAATGAGCAGTTCTTC. Encoded protein: CASSPEGGTYNEQFF. The rearrangement joins TRBV11-1 to TRBJ2-1; the D gene is possibly TRBD2 (5 bases). Germline loops: CDR1 SGHAT, CDR2 FQDESV (reference sequence). This CDR3 is 15 amino acids long. The V gene lost 5 bases and the J gene lost 2 bases, with 13 bases spanning the gap.

The CDR3 loop reads CASSNPGGGNEKLFF. In nucleotides, the CDR3 is TGCGCCAGCAGCAACCCGGGGGGCGGTAATGAAAAACTGTTTTTT. The rearrangement joins TRBV5-1 to TRBJ1-4; D possibly corresponds to TRBD1 (6 bases). The germline V gene has CDR1 SGHRS and CDR2 YFSETQ. V lost 4 bases and J lost 4, with 14 bases in between. The CDR3 extends over 15 amino acids.

The gene calls are TRBV7-9 and TRBJ2-1; D remains unclear. The V and J ends lost 11 bases and 7 bases respectively, with 21 bases between them. CDR1 and CDR2 from the germline V gene are SEHNR and FQNEAQ (reference sequence). CDR3 length: 14 residues. CDR3 sequence reads: CAVPPLNRNNEQFF. CDR3 DNA: TGTGCCGTCCCCCCGCTGAACCGAAATAATGAGCAGTTCTTC.

On this clone itself: A far larger clone lies a single base away; this is likely a read error. At the DNA level, this CDR3 is encoded by other sequences in the same sample as well. The J gene is TRBJ1-4, the V gene TRBV30; D gene ambiguous. Deletions cut 2 bases from V and 17 bases from J, with 27 bases between. Germline CDR1 is GTSNPN and CDR2 is SVGIG (reference sequence). The length of the CDR3 is 15 residues. In DNA form, the CDR3 reads TGTGCCTGGAGTTATTCTAGTATCCTGAAACACCCTATTTTTTTT. This gives the protein CAWSYSSILKHPIFF.

This chain links TRBV5-6 with TRBJ1-5; D uncertain. This CDR3 spans 14 amino acids. CDR1 is SGHDT and CDR2 is YYEEEE in the germline V gene. The ends were cut back, 0 bases at V and 7 bases at J, with 11 bases in the middle. The CDR3 protein is CASSLGGVGQPQHF. The DNA of the CDR3 is TGTGCCAGCAGCTTGGGGGGAGTAGGGCAGCCCCAGCATTTT. Variable domain in full (rest from reference TRBV5-6 and TRBJ1-5): DAGVTQSPTHLIKTRGQQVTLRCSPKSGHDTVSWYQQALGQGPQFIFQYYEEEERQRGNFPDRFSGHQFPNYSSELNVNALLLGDSALYLCASSLGGVGQPQHFGDGTRLSIL.